Below, 23 T cell receptor beta chains from the same sample are listed, as sequenced in a study of blood T cells in healthy people across ages. It was with a sample-barcoded 5' primer and a J-beta primer mix that a second PCR of roughly 7 to 12 cycles was run. TCRdb itself ran the 5' RACE reads through MiXCR, one entry per CDR3 protein. This table has more than 450,000 distinct CDR3 sequences, about 29% appearing once. This same sample was also taken into another study, of T cells of mothers and their children.

Source material: blood. Receptor source: a boy between 2 and 15 years old in good health.

As to this clonotype: The conserved phenylalanine or tryptophan normally closing the CDR3 is absent here, so this likely arose from a read error. The rearrangement links TRBV29-1 to TRBJ2-5; no firm D call. The V end was cut by 6 bases, the J end by 5 bases, with 7 bases between. The CDR3 runs to 10 residues. Germline V gives CDR1 SQVTM, CDR2 ANQGSEA. CDR3 coding DNA: TGCAGCGTAGCAGTGGAGACCCAGTACCTC. Translated: CSVAVETQYL.

This clonotype was detected only a few times. The chain has TRBV30 and TRBJ2-5; D possibly corresponds to TRBD2 (6 bases). The DNA end is more similar to TRBJ2-1, so the J call may be wrong. The germline V gene has CDR1 GTSNPN and CDR2 SVGIG (reference sequence). The CDR3 covers 13 residues. CDR3 nucleotides: TGTGCCTGGAGTGTAAGCGGGTGGAATGAGCAGTTCTTC. The encoded protein is CAWSVSGWNEQFF.

The gene calls are TRBV10-2 and TRBJ2-4, with no clear D. Trimming cost V 4 bases and J 0 bases, with 13 bases left between them. In germline, CDR1 is WSHSY, CDR2 SAAADI. The CDR3 totals 16 residues. DNA of the CDR3: TGCGCCAGCAGTGGGCTGCGCGAGCTAGCCAAAAACATTCAGTACTTC. This codes for CASSGLRELAKNIQYF.

Only a few counts were recorded for this clonotype. The J gene is TRBJ2-1, the V gene TRBV20-1; D perhaps matches TRBD2 (6 bases). The germline V gene has CDR1 DFQATT and CDR2 SNEGSKA (reference sequence). This CDR3 region has 14 residues. The V and J ends lost 0 bases and 6 bases respectively, with 12 bases between them. DNA for the CDR3: TGCAGTGCTAGAGATCTGGGCGGGATCAATGAGCAGTTCTTC. Protein sequence: CSARDLGGINEQFF.

This clonotype appeared a single time. The V call is TRBV5-1, the J call TRBJ2-5; D might be TRBD2 (6 bases). The V end lost 3 bases, the J end lost 2 bases, and 17 bases lay between the germline ends. The germline V gene encodes CDR1 SGHRS and CDR2 YFSETQ. The CDR3 is 16 amino acids. The CDR3 DNA sequence: TGCGCCAGCAGCTCGGGCGGGACGAACCCTCAAGAGACCCAGTACTTC. It is translated as CASSSGGTNPQETQYF.

CDR3 amino acids: CASSQGPQAYEQYF. The CDR3 DNA follows: TGTGCCAGCAGCCAGGGACCCCAGGCTTACGAGCAGTACTTC. This chain uses TRBV3-1 with TRBJ2-7; D may correspond to TRBD1 or TRBD2 (5 bases each). The germline gives CDR1 LGHDT, CDR2 YNNKEL (reference sequence). V shed 3 bases and J shed 4 bases, with 13 bases lying between them. The CDR3 contains 14 residues.

This clonotype was picked up a small number of times. The CDR3 DNA sequence: TGTGCCAGCAGCTTCGGGAGGCCGGAGACCCAGTACTTC. Protein: CASSFGRPETQYF. The V call is TRBV6-5, the J call TRBJ2-1, with 7 nucleotides matching TRBD2. The J call may be faulty, since TRBJ2-5 better matches the DNA end. This CDR3 comprises 13 residues. CDR1 is MNHEY and CDR2 is SVGAGI in the germline V gene.

This clonotype was found a few times. The J gene is TRBJ2-7, the V gene TRBV6-1, with TRBD1 matching 11 bases. The junction had 6 bases not matched to a gene; V was cut back by 4 bases and J by 4 bases. This CDR3 is 15 amino acids long. Per germline, CDR1 MNHNS and CDR2 SASEGT. The chain's CDR3 is CASSGPGTGGYEQYF. In DNA, the CDR3 is TGTGCCAGCAGTGGCCCCGGGACAGGGGGTTACGAGCAGTACTTC.

This clonotype was seen only a few times. This sequence joins TRBV5-1 and TRBJ2-5; 11 bases fit TRBD2. The J call may not be correct, given that the DNA end is closer to TRBJ2-1. The CDR3 spans 17 residues. Per the germline V gene, CDR1 is SGHRS and CDR2 is YFSETQ. The CDR3: CASSRLISGGAGNEQFF. CDR3 coding DNA: TGCGCCAGCAGCCGCCTTATTAGCGGGGGGGCCGGTAATGAGCAGTTCTTC.

This clonotype was counted between two and nine times. CDR3 in amino acids: CASSQGFSRTEAFF. DNA of the CDR3: TGTGCCAGCAGCCAAGGTTTTTCGAGGACTGAAGCTTTCTTT. This chain joins TRBV3-1 and TRBJ1-1; D not resolved. Germline V gene lookup returns CDR1 LGHDT and CDR2 YNNKEL (reference sequence). V was cut by 1 base and J by 5 bases, with 11 bases left in between. CDR3 length equals 14 residues. Full variable domain (remainder filled in from reference TRBV3-1 and TRBJ1-1): DTAVSQTPKYLVTQMGNDKSIKCEQNLGHDTMYWYKQDSKKFLKIMFSYNNKELIINETVPNRFSPKSPDKAHLNLHINSLELGDSAVYFCASSQGFSRTEAFFGQGTRLTVV.

This chain joins TRBV29-1 and TRBJ1-2, with D hard to call. Germline V gene lookup returns CDR1 SQVTM and CDR2 ANQGSEA. This CDR3 is built from 13 residues. With 0 bases removed from V and 8 bases from J, the gap between germline ends came to 13 bases. DNA of the CDR3: TGCAGCGTTGAAGATCGGCCCGGGAGAGGCTACACCTTC. It specifies CSVEDRPGRGYTF.

This clonotype was counted only a few times. The chain recombines TRBV27 with TRBJ2-7; D may be TRBD1 or TRBD2 (5 bases each). CDR3 length: 14 amino acids. Germline V gene lookup returns CDR1 MNHEY and CDR2 SMNVEV (reference sequence). V dropped 2 bases and J dropped 7 bases, with 15 bases sitting between them. The CDR3 nucleotides read TGTGCCAGCAGTTTAAGTACCGGGACCCAAGAGCAGTACTTC. Encoded protein: CASSLSTGTQEQYF.

This clonotype occurred many times. The chain uses TRBV29-1 and TRBJ2-1, with 8 positions matching TRBD1. CDR3 size: 15 residues. The junction had 6 bases not matched to a gene; V was cut back by 3 bases and J by 2 bases. Germline V gene data show CDR1 as SQVTM and CDR2 as ANQGSEA. CDR3 residues: CSVDQRDRPYNEQFF. CDR3 DNA: TGCAGCGTTGATCAACGGGACAGGCCCTACAATGAGCAGTTCTTC.

A few counts support this clonotype. The chain is built from TRBV20-1 and TRBJ2-7, with D tentatively TRBD2 (6 bases). Germline CDR1 reads DFQATT; CDR2 reads SNEGSKA (reference sequence). The V gene lost 6 bases and the J gene lost 2 bases, with 14 bases spanning the gap. This CDR3 is 13 amino acids long. CDR3 bases: TGCAGTGCCTCACCTAGCGCCACCTACGAGCAGTACTTC. It codes for CSASPSATYEQYF.

The rearrangement uses TRBV4-1 and TRBJ2-7, with 12 bases identical to TRBD2. The CDR3 is made up of 17 amino acids. Trimming took 1 base from V and 0 from J; bases not matched to a gene: 4. The germline V gene encodes CDR1 MGHRA and CDR2 YSYEKL. The CDR3 coding sequence is TGCGCCAGCAGCCAAGGCCTAGCGGGAGGGTTCTCCTACGAGCAGTACTTC. It is translated as CASSQGLAGGFSYEQYF.

About this clonotype itself: Germline is not matched at one junction end, which may reflect a read error. The rearrangement uses TRBV7-7 and TRBJ2-5; 9 nucleotides agree with TRBD1. Per germline, CDR1 SSHAT and CDR2 FNYEAQ (reference sequence). This CDR3 has 18 residues. The DNA for the CDR3 is TGTGCTAGCAGCCCCGCCTCCCCGGGACAGGGTACGCGGGAGACCCAGTACTTC. It encodes CASSPASPGQGTRETQYF.

This clonotype was counted only a few times. The chain is built from TRBV20-1 and TRBJ1-1, with D possibly matching TRBD1 (5 bases). V was cut by 4 bases and J by 0 bases, with 12 bases left in between. This CDR3 region has 14 residues. CDR1 and CDR2 from the germline V gene are DFQATT and SNEGSKA (reference sequence). The DNA for the CDR3 is TGCAGTGCTATTAGGGGACTCATGAACACTGAAGCTTTCTTT. Its translation is CSAIRGLMNTEAFF.

V gene TRBV5-1 combines with J gene TRBJ2-5; 7 bases map to TRBD1. After removal of 3 bases from V and 5 bases from J, the junction contained 7 bases not matched to a gene. Per the germline V gene, CDR1 is SGHRS and CDR2 is YFSETQ. The CDR3 is 14 residues long. This CDR3 is CASSSRQGVETQYF. The CDR3 bases are TGCGCCAGCAGCTCGAGACAGGGAGTGGAGACCCAGTACTTC.

The genes are TRBV9 and TRBJ2-3; the match to TRBD2 covers 7 bases. Germline V gene data show CDR1 as SGDLS and CDR2 as YYNGEE. This CDR3 comprises 15 residues. V dropped 3 bases and J dropped 0; count of bases not matched to a gene: 4. The CDR3 reads CASSAVGGSTDTQYF. CDR3 in DNA: TGTGCCAGCAGCGCCGTGGGGGGGAGCACAGATACGCAGTATTTT.

This chain joins TRBV6-5 and TRBJ2-2; TRBD1 aligns across 7 bases. The CDR3 has 15 residues. Germline CDR1 MNHEY, CDR2 SVGAGI. Trimming cost V 6 bases and J 3 bases; bases outside gene matches: 7. CDR3 bases: TGTGCCAGCAGCCCGACAGGGCACTACACCGGGGAGCTGTTTTTT. This translates into CASSPTGHYTGELFF.

In its sample, this clonotype was seen a few times. The chain couples TRBV14 to TRBJ2-5; D uncertain. The last part of the DNA fits TRBJ2-7 better; the J call may be wrong. The V gene's germline CDR1 is SGHDN and CDR2 FVKESK. CDR3 size: 15 residues. The CDR3 is CASSQSGRNSYEQYF. The CDR3 nucleotides are TGTGCCAGCAGCCAATCGGGCCGGAACTCCTACGAGCAGTACTTC.

The gene calls are TRBV20-1 and TRBJ1-2, with 10 bases fitting TRBD1. V shed 0 bases, J shed 4 bases, and the junction held 5 bases outside the gene matches. Germline CDR1 DFQATT, CDR2 SNEGSKA (reference sequence). The CDR3 runs 15 residues. CDR3 DNA: TGCAGTGCTAGAGAGCCGGGACAGGGGACCTATGGCTACACCTTC. Translating it yields CSAREPGQGTYGYTF.

The chain recombines TRBV7-2 with TRBJ2-7; D may be TRBD1 (6 bases). CDR1 and CDR2 (germline): SGHTA, FQGNSA. Trimming cost V 5 bases and J 2 bases, with 13 bases left between them. CDR3 size: 14 residues. The DNA of the CDR3 is TGTGCCAGCAGCAATCGACAGGAGACCTACGAGCAGTACTTC. It yields the protein CASSNRQETYEQYF.